Following are 27 T cell receptor beta chains from one sample sequenced in a study of PD-1 blockade in classical Hodgkin lymphoma. Produced via immunoSEQ multiplex PCR; TCRdb's table is partial and in-frame only. The sample lists about 39,000 clones; 77% were seen once. Stated time point: cycle 4 day 1 (C4D1), after 6 weeks of nivolumab. Exposure to brentuximab vedotin varied, and each patient had relapsed following autologous stem cell transplantation. The specimen comprised peripheral blood mononuclear cells (PBMCs), sampled before the fourth cycle of nivolumab. These receptor sequences come from a human donor with classical Hodgkin lymphoma.

The chain links TRBV5-5 to TRBJ2-7; 7 positions agree with TRBD1. The CDR3 loop spans 15 amino acids. The ends lost 1 base at V and 2 bases at J; junction bases unmatched: 6. Germline CDR1 reads SGHKS; CDR2 reads YYEKEE (reference sequence). CDR3 nucleotide sequence: TGTGCCAGCAGCTTGTATCGGGACAGAGCCTACGAGCAGTACTTC. Its translation is CASSLYRDRAYEQYF.

V and J are TRBV2 and TRBJ1-4, with D maybe TRBD1 (5 bases). V dropped 2 bases and J dropped 11 bases, with 15 bases sitting between them. CDR3 length equals 14 residues. Germline loops: CDR1 SNHLY, CDR2 FYNNEI. In DNA, the CDR3 is TGTGCCAGCAGTGAAACGGGGCCTACGAAGAAACTGTTTTTT. Translation: CASSETGPTKKLFF.

The chain uses TRBV5-4 and TRBJ2-2; 16 nucleotides match TRBD2. CDR1 and CDR2 (germline): SGHNT, YYREEE (reference sequence). The CDR3 has 18 amino acids. Trimming at V came to 3 bases and at J to 4 bases, leaving 6 bases not matched to a gene. CDR3 protein: CASSSGLAGGPSTGELFF. The CDR3 nucleotides read TGTGCCAGCAGCTCGGGACTAGCGGGGGGGCCGAGCACCGGGGAGCTGTTTTTT.

The chain recombines TRBV6-5 with TRBJ1-2; 7 bases fit TRBD1. In germline, CDR1 is MNHEY, CDR2 SVGAGI. V lost 6 bases, J lost 4 bases, and 11 bases stayed unmatched. This CDR3 has 15 amino acids. The CDR3 loop reads CASSPRQGESYGYTF. CDR3 DNA sequence: TGTGCCAGCAGCCCCCGGCAGGGGGAGTCCTATGGCTACACCTTC.

The chain carries TRBV18 and TRBJ2-7, with D uncertain. The V gene's germline CDR1 is KGHSH and CDR2 LQKENI. The CDR3 spans 13 residues. The V and J ends lost 6 bases and 3 bases respectively, with 12 bases between them. The CDR3 sequence is CASSLALLYEQYF. In DNA form, the CDR3 reads TGTGCCAGCTCCCTTGCACTCCTCTACGAGCAGTACTTC. The full variable domain, its missing parts supplied by reference TRBV18 and TRBJ2-7, is NAGVMQNPRHLVRRRGQEARLRCSPMKGHSHVYWYRQLPEEGLKFMVYLQKENIIDESGMPKERFSAEFPKEGPSILRIQQVVRGDSAAYFCASSLALLYEQYFGPGTRLTVT.

The J gene is TRBJ2-1, the V gene TRBV7-6; D might be TRBD2 (5 bases). Germline V gene sequence: CDR1 SGHVS, CDR2 FNYEAQ. Trimming left V 0 bases short and J 7 bases short, with 10 bases between. The CDR3 covers 14 residues. The CDR3 DNA is TGTGCCAGCAGCTTAGCCGGACGCGGGAATGAGCAGTTCTTC. This gives the protein CASSLAGRGNEQFF. Variable domain in full (rest from reference TRBV7-6 and TRBJ2-1): GAGVSQSPRYKVTKRGQDVALRCDPISGHVSLYWYRQALGQGPEFLTYFNYEAQQDKSGLPNDRFSAERPEGSISTLTIQRTEQRDSAMYRCASSLAGRGNEQFFGPGTRLTVL.

This clone was recorded once. The chain has TRBV7-2 and TRBJ2-1; TRBD2 agrees at 10 bases. Germline V lookup: CDR1 SGHTA, CDR2 FQGNSA. The junction had 7 bases not matched to a gene; V was cut back by 5 bases and J by 3 bases. This CDR3 region has 16 residues. CDR3 coding DNA: TGTGCCAGCAGCCCTACCCTAGCGGGGGTCTACAATGAGCAGTTCTTC. Protein: CASSPTLAGVYNEQFF.

The chain recombines TRBV2 with TRBJ2-3; no firm D call. Trimming shortened V by 1 base and J by 1 base, and 6 bases separated the two germline ends. Germline lookup yields CDR1 SNHLY and CDR2 FYNNEI. CDR3 length equals 14 residues. The CDR3, as DNA: TGTGCCAGCAGTGAAGGGCACCGCACAGATACGCAGTATTTT. Translation: CASSEGHRTDTQYF.

The chain uses TRBV6-5 and TRBJ1-2; the D is unclear. The germline V gene encodes CDR1 MNHEY and CDR2 SVGAGI. The CDR3 length is 13 residues. The ends were cut back, 10 bases at V and 3 bases at J, with 15 bases in the middle. The CDR3 sequence: CAIRAPGHYGYTF. The DNA for the CDR3 is TGTGCCATCCGGGCCCCTGGGCACTATGGCTACACCTTC.

The chain combines TRBV7-9 with TRBJ2-3, with TRBD2 as a possible D gene (5 bases). This CDR3 is 14 amino acids long. Trimming cost V 6 bases and J 2 bases, with 12 bases left between them. Germline-derived CDR1 and CDR2 are SEHNR and FQNEAQ (reference sequence). CDR3 protein: CASREREYTDTQYF. The CDR3 nucleotides are TGTGCCAGCAGGGAGAGGGAATACACAGATACGCAGTATTTT.

V gene TRBV4-2 combines with J gene TRBJ2-7; no clear D gene. The CDR3 sequence is 16 residues long. The V end lost 2 bases, the J end lost 3 bases, and 17 bases lay between the germline ends. CDR1 and CDR2 from the germline V gene are LGHNA and YNFKEQ. Here the CDR3 DNA reads TGTGCCAGCAGCCAATTTCTAGAGGAGCTTTACTACGAGCAGTACTTC. Protein product: CASSQFLEELYYEQYF.

The chain employs TRBV5-1 and TRBJ1-6; 9 positions agree with TRBD1. With 3 bases clipped from V and 9 bases from J, the junction kept 4 bases outside the gene matches. This CDR3 is 14 amino acids long. The germline CDR1 and CDR2 sequences are SGHRS and YFSETQ. As DNA, the CDR3 is TGCGCCAGCAGCTCCGGACAGGGGCGTTCACCCCTCCACTTT. Encoded protein: CASSSGQGRSPLHF.

The chain is built from TRBV7-2 and TRBJ1-1; 10 bases line up with TRBD1. Germline V CDR1 and CDR2: SGHTA, FQGNSA. Trimming at V came to 5 bases and at J to 4 bases, leaving 13 bases not matched to a gene. The CDR3 is made up of 17 amino acids. CDR3 in amino acids: CASSPLPGQGSSTEAFF. DNA for the CDR3: TGTGCCAGCAGCCCCCTCCCGGGACAGGGGTCGAGCACTGAAGCTTTCTTT.

J is TRBJ2-5 and V is TRBV2; D ambiguous. This CDR3 comprises 12 residues. V was shortened by 2 bases and J by 3 bases, with 4 bases between the two germline ends. From germline, CDR1 is SNHLY and CDR2 FYNNEI. The CDR3 region has the DNA TGTGCCAGCAGTGAATTCGAAGAGACCCAGTACTTC. It translates to CASSEFEETQYF.

The rearrangement joins TRBV5-6 to TRBJ2-1; 9 nucleotides align to TRBD2. This CDR3 region has 16 residues. J lost 2 bases, V lost 1 base, and 4 bases had no gene match. CDR1 is SGHDT, CDR2 YYEEEE, per germline. The CDR3 sequence: CASSLRRLAAYNEQFF. CDR3 nucleotides: TGTGCCAGCAGCTTGAGAAGACTAGCGGCCTACAATGAGCAGTTCTTC.

The chain recombines TRBV11-2 with TRBJ2-3, with 9 positions matching TRBD1. CDR1 is SGHAT and CDR2 is FQNNGV in the germline V gene. The CDR3 has 16 residues. With 2 bases clipped from V and 5 bases from J, the junction kept 8 bases outside the gene matches. CDR3 nucleotides: TGTGCCAGCAGCTTATGGGCGAACAGGGGGCGAGATACGCAGTATTTT. Protein sequence: CASSLWANRGRDTQYF.

This clone was seen a few times. The CDR3 nucleotides read TGCGCCAGCAGCCCCAACCTCTCTGGGGCTCAGCCCCAGCATTTT. Protein: CASSPNLSGAQPQHF. The chain links TRBV4-1 to TRBJ1-5; weak D call: TRBD1 (5 bases). Trimming left V 4 bases short and J 6 bases short, with 16 bases between. CDR1 MGHRA and CDR2 YSYEKL come from the germline V gene. The length of the CDR3 is 15 residues.

This chain links TRBV23-1 with TRBJ1-2; 8 bases align to TRBD1. TRBV23-1 is known as an ORF, though its function is uncertain. This CDR3 region has 14 residues. J was trimmed by 4 bases and V by 4 bases; bases with no gene match: 5. The CDR3 coding sequence is TGCGCCAGCAGTCTTCGGACAGGGCCCTATGGCTACACCTTC. It translates to CASSLRTGPYGYTF.

The chain carries TRBV25-1 and TRBJ2-3; the match to TRBD2 covers 12 bases. The germline V gene has CDR1 MGHDK and CDR2 SYGVNS. The CDR3 extends over 13 amino acids. V shed 9 bases and J 7 bases; nucleotides not matched to a gene: 5. In DNA, the CDR3 is TGTGCCAGTGGACTAGCGGGGAGCAATACGCAGTATTTT. Translating gives CASGLAGSNTQYF.

The chain links TRBV7-2 to TRBJ2-1; 10 bases are a match to TRBD2. Germline lookup yields CDR1 SGHTA and CDR2 FQGNSA. J gave up 6 bases and V 3 bases, and 5 bases lay outside the gene matches. CDR3 length: 15 amino acids. CDR3: CASSFASGGSNEQFF. The CDR3 DNA reads as TGTGCCAGCAGCTTTGCTAGCGGGGGCTCCAATGAGCAGTTCTTC.

The sample holds one count of this clone. This sequence joins TRBV19 and TRBJ1-5; 8 positions match TRBD1. With V trimmed by 5 bases and J by 1 base, 4 bases remained unmatched. The length of the CDR3 is 15 residues. Germline V gene lookup returns CDR1 LNHDA and CDR2 SQIVND (reference sequence). The DNA of the CDR3 is TGTGCCAGTAGTCTCCGGACAGGGAGCAATCAGCCCCAGCATTTT. Translated: CASSLRTGSNQPQHF.

The V gene is TRBV19, the J gene TRBJ1-6; D gene unclear. V lost 5 bases and J lost 12, with 14 bases in between. This CDR3 is 13 amino acids long. Looked up from germline, CDR1 is LNHDA and CDR2 is SQIVND (reference sequence). The CDR3 region is CASSAGPWGPLHF. The CDR3 nucleotides read TGTGCCAGTAGTGCCGGACCCTGGGGACCCCTCCACTTT.

The chain combines TRBV13 with TRBJ2-7; no definite D call. V was clipped by 5 bases and J by 1 base, with 6 bases between them. The CDR3 contains 12 residues. Germline lookup yields CDR1 PRHDT and CDR2 FYEKMQ (reference sequence). The CDR3 loop reads CASSLISYEQYF. The CDR3 DNA reads TGTGCCAGCAGCCTCATTTCCTACGAGCAGTACTTC.

This clone came up a few times. This chain uses TRBV10-3 with TRBJ2-1, with D possibly TRBD2 on 5 matching bases. V dropped 1 base and J dropped 1 base, with 8 bases sitting between them. The CDR3 has 15 amino acids. Germline loops: CDR1 ENHRY, CDR2 SYGVKD. The CDR3: CAISELGGSYNEQFF. CDR3 in DNA: TGTGCCATCAGTGAGTTAGGAGGATCCTACAATGAGCAGTTCTTC.

This chain uses TRBV7-8 with TRBJ1-6; TRBD1 is a possible D gene (6 bases). Germline-derived CDR1 and CDR2 are SGHVS and FQNEAQ. The CDR3 is made up of 16 amino acids. V lost 1 base and J lost 5, with 12 bases in between. The CDR3 sequence: CASSLGPGADNSPLHF. CDR3 sequence (DNA): TGTGCCAGCAGCTTAGGGCCAGGGGCGGATAATTCACCCCTCCACTTT.

The CDR3 reads CASSLKTAPDTQYF. The CDR3 region has the DNA TGTGCCAGCAGCTTGAAGACAGCTCCAGATACGCAGTATTTT. This chain links TRBV5-4 with TRBJ2-3; D might be TRBD1 (5 bases). The germline V gene encodes CDR1 SGHNT and CDR2 YYREEE (reference sequence). There are 14 residues in the CDR3. V lost 1 base to trimming and J lost 4 bases, with 10 bases between them.

The V and J genes are TRBV14 and TRBJ1-4; D gene ambiguous. The CDR3 length is 15 residues. Germline V gives CDR1 SGHDN, CDR2 FVKESK. The V end was cut by 1 base, the J end by 5 bases, with 11 bases between. As DNA, the CDR3 is TGTGCCAGCAGCCAAGTGGAGGGCTGGAATGAAAAACTGTTTTTT. Amino acids: CASSQVEGWNEKLFF.